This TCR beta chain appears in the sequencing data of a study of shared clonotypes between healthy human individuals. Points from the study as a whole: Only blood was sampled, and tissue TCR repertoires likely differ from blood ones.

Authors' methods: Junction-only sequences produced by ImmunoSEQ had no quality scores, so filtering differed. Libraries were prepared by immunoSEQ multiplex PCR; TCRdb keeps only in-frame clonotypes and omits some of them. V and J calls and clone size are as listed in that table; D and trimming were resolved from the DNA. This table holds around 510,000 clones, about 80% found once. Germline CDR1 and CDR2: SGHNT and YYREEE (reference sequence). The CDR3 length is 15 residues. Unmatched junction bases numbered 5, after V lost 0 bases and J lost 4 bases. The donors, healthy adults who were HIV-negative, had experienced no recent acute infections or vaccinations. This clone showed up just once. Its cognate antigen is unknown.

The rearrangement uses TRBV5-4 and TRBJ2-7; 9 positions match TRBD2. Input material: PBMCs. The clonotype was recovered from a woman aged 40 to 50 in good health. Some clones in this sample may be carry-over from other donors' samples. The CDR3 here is CASSLATSGVYEQYF. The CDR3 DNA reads TGTGCCAGCAGCTTGGCGACTAGCGGAGTATACGAGCAGTACTTC.